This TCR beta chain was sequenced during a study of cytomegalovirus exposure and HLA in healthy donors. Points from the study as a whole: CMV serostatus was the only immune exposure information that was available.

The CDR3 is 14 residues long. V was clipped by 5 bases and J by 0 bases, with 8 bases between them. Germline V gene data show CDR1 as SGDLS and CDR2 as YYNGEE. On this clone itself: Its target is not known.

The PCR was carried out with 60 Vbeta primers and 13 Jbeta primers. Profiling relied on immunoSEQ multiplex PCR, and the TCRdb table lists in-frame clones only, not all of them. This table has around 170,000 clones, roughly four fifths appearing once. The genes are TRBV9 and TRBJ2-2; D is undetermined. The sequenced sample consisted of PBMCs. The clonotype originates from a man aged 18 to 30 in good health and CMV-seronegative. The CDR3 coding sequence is TGTGCCAGCAGGGGCCGGACGAACACCGGGGAGCTGTTTTTT. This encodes CASRGRTNTGELFF.